Sequencing of this T cell receptor (beta chain) was carried out in a study of cytomegalovirus exposure and HLA in healthy donors. Whole-study findings and limits: Through in vitro validation, a few CMV-associated chains were shown to be specific for CMV antigens.

The primer mix had 60 Vbeta and 13 Jbeta primers. Clones were read by immunoSEQ multiplex PCR, and TCRdb kept only the in-frame ones, dropping some. The repertoire consists of over 100,000 clones, with over 8% occurring once and the leading ten covering approximately 5%. After removal of 1 base from V and 5 bases from J, the junction contained 4 bases not matched to a gene. CDR3 length: 14 residues. Germline CDR1 is SSHAT and CDR2 is FNYEAQ (reference sequence). To note about this clone: Its antigen is currently unknown.

Sequenced: PBMCs. This receptor was obtained from a man aged 35 to 55 in good health and CMV-seronegative. The chain carries TRBV7-7 and TRBJ2-5; 7 bases fit TRBD2. The chain's CDR3 is CASSLGLGGETQYF. DNA for the CDR3: TGTGCCAGCAGCTTAGGTCTGGGGGGGGAGACCCAGTACTTC. Full variable domain (rest looked up from reference TRBV7-7 and TRBJ2-5): GAGVSQSPRYKVTKRGQDVTLRCDPISSHATLYWYQQALGQGPEFLTYFNYEAQPDKSGLPSDRFSAERPEGSISTLTIQRTEQRDSAMYRCASSLGLGGETQYFGPGTRLLVL.